This section outlines one T cell receptor beta chain sequence together with its context. What it recognizes is unknown. After isolation, RNA underwent reverse transcription to generate cDNA as the sequencing template. Generated by immunoSEQ multiplex PCR, the TCRdb table keeps only in-frame clones and is missing some. Found here are 150,000 to 200,000 clones, roughly 60% of them singletons; the top ten hold 0.85% to 1.3%. This sample stems from a study of CD8+ T cells in alopecia areata. Findings and caveats of the study: There were also resident alphabeta T cells of normal skin sequenced in scalp samples.

Trimming removed 2 bases from V and 0 bases from J, with 11 bases in between. Germline lookup yields CDR1 MGHDK and CDR2 SYGVNS. CDR3 length equals 17 residues. Sample treatment: oral pan-JAK inhibitor, 5-10 mg twice daily. The investigators collected lesional scalp punch biopsies and peripheral blood from alopecia areata patients. The clonotype comes from a human donor with alopecia areata. The sample in question was CD4+ T cells sorted from blood, obtained at week 24, from a patient treated with tofacitinib. The rearrangement joins TRBV25-1 to TRBJ1-6; D unclear. The CDR3 here is CASSETTVSSYNSPLHF. In nucleotides, the CDR3 is TGTGCCAGCAGTGAAACGACGGTGAGCTCCTATAATTCACCCCTCCACTTT.